One and the same sample provided the 25 T cell receptor beta chains below, sequenced in a study of CD8 T cells in ankylosing spondylitis. From the 5' RACE reads, TCRdb called clonotypes with MiXCR, one entry per CDR3 protein. This sample has roughly 400,000 distinct CDR3 sequences, with under 25% found just once. Antigens of these TCRs are unknown. The study, taken as a whole, reports: Ankylosing spondylitis blood appeared to carry a characteristic TCR beta motif of roughly eight highly homologous variants.

The sequenced material came from blood, either unsorted or a sorted T cell fraction (not recorded which). The receptors originated from a male donor with ankylosing spondylitis.

This chain uses TRBV6-5 with TRBJ1-6; D perhaps matches TRBD1 (6 bases). The V end lost 2 bases, the J end lost 2 bases, and 13 bases lay between the germline ends. CDR3 length: 17 residues. Germline V gene sequence: CDR1 MNHEY, CDR2 SVGAGI. The CDR3 region has the DNA TGTGCCAGCAGTTACAACCAGGGGAGAACCTATAATTCACCCCTCCACTTT. Residues: CASSYNQGRTYNSPLHF.

This clonotype has more than one count but fewer than ten. The V call is TRBV7-3, the J call TRBJ2-7; D gene unclear. The CDR3 has 16 residues. V shed 1 base and J shed 2 bases, with 15 bases lying between them. Looked up from germline, CDR1 is SGHTA and CDR2 is FQGTGA. Here the CDR3 reads CASSLSPNPSPYEQYF. CDR3 in DNA: TGTGCCAGCAGCTTAAGTCCGAATCCAAGTCCCTACGAGCAGTACTTC.

Only a few counts were recorded for this clonotype. V is TRBV29-1 and J is TRBJ2-1; D is perhaps TRBD1 (6 bases). The CDR3 is 14 residues long. Trimming pared 6 bases from V and 8 bases from J, leaving 20 bases between. Germline-derived CDR1 and CDR2 are SQVTM and ANQGSEA. The CDR3 spells CSVDFGHRVDEQFF. The CDR3 bases are TGCAGCGTCGATTTCGGACACAGGGTCGATGAGCAGTTCTTC.

This chain joins TRBV28 and TRBJ2-3; 8 bases agree with TRBD1. J gave up 2 bases and V 8 bases, and 3 bases lay outside the gene matches. CDR1 and CDR2 from the germline V gene are MDHEN and SYDVKM. The CDR3 totals 13 residues. CDR3 protein: CASGQGPTDTQYF. The CDR3 nucleotides read TGTGCCAGCGGACAGGGCCCCACAGATACGCAGTATTTT.

This chain joins TRBV12-3 or TRBV12-4 and TRBJ2-2, with unresolved D. The CDR3 covers 13 residues. The V gene lost 1 base and the J gene lost 7 bases, with 7 bases spanning the gap. CDR3 sequence reads: CASSLGTDGELFF. Here the CDR3 DNA reads TGTGCCAGCAGTTTAGGGACCGACGGGGAGCTGTTTTTT.

This clonotype was seen a handful of times. This chain joins TRBV29-1 and TRBJ1-3; a possible D gene is TRBD1 (6 bases). Trimming stripped 7 bases from V and 3 bases from J, with 19 bases between. The CDR3 runs 15 residues. The germline V gene encodes CDR1 SQVTM and CDR2 ANQGSEA. CDR3 sequence: CSALDRIMDGNTIYF. In DNA form, the CDR3 reads TGCAGCGCCCTTGACAGGATAATGGATGGAAACACCATATATTTT.

This clonotype appeared a few times. The CDR3 sequence: CASGLPNGLASYNEQFF. The CDR3 DNA reads TGTGCTAGTGGTTTGCCAAACGGACTAGCGTCCTACAATGAGCAGTTCTTC. V gene TRBV12-5 combines with J gene TRBJ2-1, with TRBD2 identical over 9 bases. Germline CDR1 reads LGHNT; CDR2 reads FRNRAP. The J segment lost 1 base and the V segment lost 2 bases, leaving 6 bases of the junction unmatched. This CDR3 spans 17 amino acids.

V gene TRBV20-1 combines with J gene TRBJ1-2; 8 bases align to TRBD1. V lost 4 bases to trimming and J lost 5 bases; unmatched junction nucleotides: 6. Germline V lookup: CDR1 DFQATT, CDR2 SNEGSKA (reference sequence). The CDR3 is made up of 13 amino acids. The CDR3 sequence: CSAISGQGYGYTF. CDR3 bases: TGCAGTGCTATAAGCGGACAGGGATATGGCTACACCTTC.

This clonotype turned up a few times. The chain uses TRBV20-1 and TRBJ2-3, with D maybe TRBD2 (5 bases). Trimming shortened V by 3 bases and J by 5 bases, and 15 bases separated the two germline ends. This CDR3 has 14 amino acids. Germline-derived CDR1 and CDR2 are DFQATT and SNEGSKA (reference sequence). CDR3 protein: CSASMRVGGDTQYF. In DNA, the CDR3 is TGCAGTGCTAGTATGAGGGTTGGAGGAGATACGCAGTATTTT.

This rearrangement joins TRBV4-3 to TRBJ2-1, with D maybe TRBD2 (5 bases). Germline CDR1 is LGHNA and CDR2 is YSLEER. V lost 6 bases and J lost 8, with 17 bases in between. The CDR3 totals 14 residues. The CDR3 is CASSHIGGTHEQFF. CDR3 sequence (DNA): TGCGCCAGCAGTCATATCGGAGGAACCCATGAGCAGTTCTTC.

This clonotype was observed a few times. The chain links TRBV7-6 to TRBJ1-1; the D is unclear. This CDR3 is built from 13 residues. Germline CDR1 and CDR2: SGHVS and FNYEAQ. V dropped 1 base and J dropped 4 bases, with 7 bases sitting between them. This chain's CDR3 is CASSLVSGTEAFF. The CDR3 DNA reads TGTGCCAGCAGCTTAGTGTCGGGCACTGAAGCTTTCTTT.

This clonotype was seen more than once but under ten times. The chain has TRBV15 and TRBJ2-3; 7 bases align to TRBD1. V was pared by 3 bases and J by 4 bases, with 4 bases of the junction left unmatched. CDR1 and CDR2 from the germline V gene are LNHNV and YYDKDF (reference sequence). The CDR3 runs to 14 residues. The CDR3 region has the DNA TGTGCCACCAGCAGCGGGACAGAAGCAGATACGCAGTATTTT. This encodes CATSSGTEADTQYF.

The table lists this clonotype with a few counts. The chain is built from TRBV5-1 and TRBJ1-1, with D perhaps matching TRBD1 (5 bases). The CDR3 is 15 amino acids. Trimming left V 4 bases short and J 4 bases short, with 17 bases between. CDR1 and CDR2 (germline): SGHRS, YFSETQ. The CDR3 DNA reads as TGCGCCAGCAGCCTGGGGGACGAGAACCTCACTGAAGCTTTCTTT. It encodes CASSLGDENLTEAFF.

This clonotype was counted a few times. The chain carries TRBV28 and TRBJ2-3; no reliable D call. V was trimmed by 6 bases and J by 3 bases, leaving 13 bases between them. The length of the CDR3 is 14 residues. The germline gives CDR1 MDHEN, CDR2 SYDVKM. The CDR3 nucleotides are TGTGCCAGCAGCCGTGTTGAGTTTACAGATACGCAGTATTTT. Protein product: CASSRVEFTDTQYF.

The rearrangement uses TRBV10-2 and TRBJ1-1; 7 bases align to TRBD1. This CDR3 has 13 amino acids. Trimming cost V 8 bases and J 4 bases; bases outside gene matches: 7. Germline V lookup: CDR1 WSHSY, CDR2 SAAADI. In nucleotides, the CDR3 is TGCGCCAGCGGCCAGGGGGGCGGCACTGAAGCTTTCTTT. It encodes CASGQGGGTEAFF.

This chain links TRBV4-3 with TRBJ2-4; possibly TRBD1 for D (6 bases). With 4 bases removed from V and 0 bases from J, the gap between germline ends came to 13 bases. CDR3 size: 16 residues. Germline lookup yields CDR1 LGHNA and CDR2 YSLEER. CDR3 DNA: TGCGCCAGCAGCCGGGGGACATCCATAGCCAAAAACATTCAGTACTTC. It translates to CASSRGTSIAKNIQYF.

This clonotype occurred a few times. This chain uses TRBV7-3 with TRBJ2-1, with D unresolved. The germline V gene encodes CDR1 SGHTA and CDR2 FQGTGA. V lost 1 base to trimming and J lost 10 bases, with 14 bases between them. The CDR3 is made up of 14 amino acids. This CDR3 reads CASSLKAGAAEQFF. DNA for the CDR3: TGTGCCAGCAGCTTAAAGGCTGGCGCTGCCGAGCAGTTCTTC.

Only a few counts were recorded for this clonotype. One end of the junction varies from germline; a read error may be responsible. The chain couples TRBV7-6 to TRBJ2-7; D tentatively reads TRBD1 or TRBD2 (5 bases each). CDR1 is SGHVS, CDR2 FNYEAQ, per germline. This CDR3 contains 14 residues. For the CDR3, the DNA is TGTGCCAGCAGCTTAGTTGGGCCGGGACCTCCAATCGAATTC. Translated: CASSLVGPGPPIEF.

This sequence joins TRBV10-3 and TRBJ2-5, with D maybe TRBD2 (5 bases). CDR3 length: 14 residues. Germline V gene sequence: CDR1 ENHRY, CDR2 SYGVKD. The V end lost 0 bases, the J end lost 4 bases, and 9 bases lay between the germline ends. The CDR3 sequence: CAISESGLRETQYF. The DNA for the CDR3 is TGTGCCATCAGTGAGTCAGGACTCCGAGAGACCCAGTACTTC.

This clonotype was counted a few times. The chain uses TRBV7-9 and TRBJ2-7; D not resolved. The CDR3 loop spans 14 amino acids. Germline V gene data show CDR1 as SEHNR and CDR2 as FQNEAQ (reference sequence). Trimming cost V 2 bases and J 3 bases, with 11 bases left between them. The DNA of the CDR3 is TGTGCCAGCAGCTTATCTGGCAGAAGCTACGAGCAGTACTTC. Protein product: CASSLSGRSYEQYF.

The chain recombines TRBV29-1 with TRBJ2-4; D possibly corresponds to TRBD1 (5 bases). This CDR3 has 12 amino acids. The V end lost 3 bases, the J end lost 9 bases, and 12 bases lay between the germline ends. Germline values: CDR1 SQVTM, CDR2 ANQGSEA. CDR3 coding DNA: TGCAGCGTTGAGGCGCAGGGCCGCATTCAGTACTTC. Its protein is CSVEAQGRIQYF. The variable domain in full, completed from reference TRBV29-1 and TRBJ2-4, reads SAVISQKPSRDICQRGTSLTIQCQVDSQVTMMFWYRQQPGQSLTLIATANQGSEATYESGFVIDKFPISRPNLTFSTLTVSNMSPEDSSIYLCSVEAQGRIQYFGAGTRLSVL.

This clonotype appeared a few times. The chain uses TRBV7-3 and TRBJ2-2; D might be TRBD2 (5 bases). The CDR3 totals 13 residues. Germline loops: CDR1 SGHTA, CDR2 FQGTGA. V shed 5 bases and J shed 6 bases, with 10 bases lying between them. CDR3 nucleotide sequence: TGTGCCAGCAGCCAGAATAGCGCCGGGGAGCTGTTTTTT. Translated, it gives CASSQNSAGELFF.

The chain couples TRBV6-1 to TRBJ2-5, with TRBD1 as a possible D gene (5 bases). Germline assignment: CDR1 MNHNS and CDR2 SASEGT. The V end lost 6 bases, the J end lost 5 bases, and 19 bases lay between the germline ends. This CDR3 region has 15 residues. The CDR3 DNA is TGTGCCAGCAGAGTTTCCCAGGGCGTGGGGGAGACCCAGTACTTC. Translating gives CASRVSQGVGETQYF.

V usage is TRBV6-1 and J usage is TRBJ1-5; D gene unclear. From germline, CDR1 is MNHNS and CDR2 SASEGT. CDR3 length: 11 amino acids. The V gene lost 6 bases and the J gene lost 3 bases, with 3 bases spanning the gap. This CDR3 reads CASRSNQPQHF. The DNA of the CDR3 is TGTGCCAGCAGGTCCAATCAGCCCCAGCATTTT.

In this sample, this clonotype turned up a few times. The J gene is TRBJ2-1, the V gene TRBV27; the match to TRBD2 covers 8 bases. Germline lookup yields CDR1 MNHEY and CDR2 SMNVEV (reference sequence). CDR3 length: 13 amino acids. The V gene end was trimmed by 8 bases and the J gene end by 6 bases; junction bases not matched to a gene: 6. The CDR3 DNA is TGTGCCAGCGGGACTAGGAGGAGCAATGAGCAGTTCTTC. It translates to CASGTRRSNEQFF.